The T cell receptor (beta chain) described here comes from a study of patients and donors after allogeneic stem cell transplantation. A single record per CDR3 protein comes from TCRdb applying MiXCR to the RT-PCR reads. This table has roughly 880,000 distinct CDR3 sequences, roughly 18% appearing once. In germline, CDR1 is DFQATT, CDR2 SNEGSKA (reference sequence). J gave up 1 base and V 4 bases, and 3 bases lay outside the gene matches. The CDR3 totals 13 residues. Sequenced input: blood, either unsorted or a sorted T cell fraction (not recorded which). The rearrangement joins TRBV20-1 to TRBJ1-1, with 7 nucleotides matching TRBD1. The receptor was derived from a human donor who was either an allogeneic HSCT recipient or a stem cell or donor lymphocyte infusion donor (not recorded which). It is not recorded whose cells these are; they may come from a transplant donor. CDR3 amino acids: CSATWDRNTEAFF. The CDR3 coding sequence is TGCAGTGCTACCTGGGACAGGAACACTGAAGCTTTCTTT.